The 21 T cell receptor beta chains below all came from one sample that was sequenced in a study of T-cell memory formation after mild COVID-19 (dated by TCRdb to the early 2020s). The protocol used for the library was 5' RACE. The sample was run on an Illumina NovaSeq 6000. TCRdb passed the public sequencing reads through fastp at Q25 and MiXCR, retaining productive beta sequences. Rows merge per CDR3 protein into single entries with the most common DNA and genes. The sample table contains about 270,000 distinct CDR3 sequences; only one count was recorded for roughly 17% of them. Together, the top ten hold roughly 23% of the sample. Sequenced input: PBMCs or a T cell subset sorted from them (not recorded which). The receptors here all came from a man between 18 and 29 years old who had mild COVID-19 (a few samples of this study predate the infection). The sample titles of this study are shuffled in the database, so cell type and time point are left out; the donor was told from shared clones.

This clonotype was seen only a few times. The chain is built from TRBV7-9 and TRBJ2-3; 7 nucleotides align to TRBD1. Germline V gene data show CDR1 as SEHNR and CDR2 as FQNEAQ (reference sequence). The CDR3 totals 16 residues. The J segment lost 5 bases and the V segment lost 4 bases, leaving 12 bases of the junction unmatched. In DNA form, the CDR3 reads TGTGCCAGCAGCTCGCTATCGGGACAGAGCTTAGATACGCAGTATTTT. Its translation is CASSSLSGQSLDTQYF.

This clonotype was recorded a few times. CDR3 sequence: CASSWTPRGPRSYEQYF. CDR3 bases: TGTGCCAGCAGTTGGACCCCCCGGGGCCCCCGCTCCTACGAGCAGTACTTC. The genes are TRBV6-2 or TRBV6-3 and TRBJ2-7; D possibly matches TRBD1 or TRBD2 (5 bases each). In germline, CDR1 is MNHEY, CDR2 SVGEGT. The CDR3 has 17 amino acids. Trimming pared 4 bases from V and 0 bases from J, leaving 19 bases between.

This clonotype appeared many times. The chain employs TRBV6-2 or TRBV6-3 and TRBJ1-6; no firm D call. This CDR3 has 13 amino acids. V gave up 7 bases and J gave up 7 bases, with 11 bases separating them. The germline V gene encodes CDR1 MNHEY and CDR2 SVGEGT. The chain's CDR3 is CASTIEPNSPLHF. The CDR3 bases are TGTGCCAGCACCATCGAACCCAATTCACCCCTCCACTTT.

This clonotype occurred a few times. The V gene is TRBV6-2 or TRBV6-3, the J gene TRBJ2-1; tentative D call: TRBD2 (5 bases). The CDR3 loop spans 15 amino acids. Germline CDR1 reads MNHEY; CDR2 reads SVGEGT. The ends were cut back, 6 bases at V and 2 bases at J, with 14 bases in the middle. CDR3 sequence (DNA): TGTGCCAGCAGAGAGGACTCACGGCCCTACAATGAGCAGTTCTTC. This sequence encodes CASREDSRPYNEQFF.

This chain links TRBV28 with TRBJ1-4, with a tentative D call TRBD1 (5 bases). Deletions cut 2 bases from V and 6 bases from J, with 13 bases between. The length of the CDR3 is 15 residues. Germline CDR1 MDHEN, CDR2 SYDVKM. The CDR3 loop reads CASSLNRQTDEKLFF. As DNA, the CDR3 is TGTGCCAGCAGTTTAAACCGACAGACGGATGAAAAACTGTTTTTT.

This chain links TRBV3-1 with TRBJ2-7, with 9 bases identical to TRBD2. The V and J ends lost 0 bases and 5 bases, in that order; junction bases with no gene match: 5. The CDR3 consists of 15 residues. Germline CDR1 is LGHDT and CDR2 is YNNKEL (reference sequence). As DNA, the CDR3 is TGTGCCAGCAGCCAAGATGGACTAGCGATGAACGAGCAGTACTTC. Protein: CASSQDGLAMNEQYF.

This clonotype occurred a few times. The V and J genes are TRBV5-1 and TRBJ1-1; a weak D match, TRBD1 (6 bases). Germline-derived CDR1 and CDR2 are SGHRS and YFSETQ. Trimming took 4 bases from V and 1 from J, leaving 20 bases between them. The CDR3 covers 17 residues. Here the CDR3 DNA reads TGCGCCAGCAGCCCAGGGGCGCCGGGAAGTGAGAACACTGAAGCTTTCTTT. It translates to CASSPGAPGSENTEAFF.

The gene calls are TRBV5-1 and TRBJ2-2; D might be TRBD1 (7 bases). Trimming took off 7 bases at V and 0 bases at J, with 10 bases between the two ends. Per germline, CDR1 SGHRS and CDR2 YFSETQ. The CDR3 spans 14 residues. The CDR3 sequence: CASAGQTNTGELFF. DNA for the CDR3: TGCGCCAGCGCGGGACAGACGAACACCGGGGAGCTGTTTTTT.

The gene calls are TRBV4-2 and TRBJ1-1, with D perhaps matching TRBD1 (6 bases). Trimming took off 7 bases at V and 7 bases at J, with 16 bases between the two ends. Germline assignment: CDR1 LGHNA and CDR2 YNFKEQ. The CDR3 contains 13 residues. CDR3 loop: CASKGQLQSEAFF. The CDR3 region has the DNA TGTGCCAGCAAAGGACAGCTACAAAGTGAAGCTTTCTTT.

This clonotype was recorded a few times. V usage is TRBV5-4 and J usage is TRBJ2-3; 7 bases fit TRBD2. J was trimmed by 5 bases and V by 4 bases; bases with no gene match: 10. This CDR3 has 15 amino acids. Germline lookup yields CDR1 SGHNT and CDR2 YYREEE (reference sequence). The CDR3 DNA reads as TGTGCCAGCAGCGGCCTAGCGGCACTGGGAGATACGCAGTATTTT. Translating it yields CASSGLAALGDTQYF.

This clonotype was seen only a few times. The V call is TRBV20-1, the J call TRBJ2-1, with 7 nucleotides matching TRBD2. Germline V gives CDR1 DFQATT, CDR2 SNEGSKA (reference sequence). This CDR3 contains 15 residues. The trim removed 5 bases at V and 0 bases at J, leaving 7 bases unmatched. This chain's CDR3 is CSAQSGASSYNEQFF. The DNA for the CDR3 is TGCAGTGCTCAAAGCGGGGCCAGCTCCTACAATGAGCAGTTCTTC.

The sample holds a few counts of this clonotype. The V call is TRBV10-2, the J call TRBJ2-5; 10 bases are shared with TRBD2. Germline trimming cut 3 bases from V and 5 bases from J; bases unmatched to any gene: 6. The CDR3 contains 15 residues. Per germline, CDR1 WSHSY and CDR2 SAAADI. DNA of the CDR3: TGCGCCAGCAGTGATCGGCCTAGCGGGAGCGAGACCCAGTACTTC. Its translation is CASSDRPSGSETQYF.

This clonotype was counted only a few times. This rearrangement joins TRBV19 to TRBJ2-7; 7 bases line up with TRBD2. The CDR3 runs to 14 residues. The trim removed 3 bases at V and 2 bases at J, leaving 4 bases unmatched. Per the germline V gene, CDR1 is LNHDA and CDR2 is SQIVND (reference sequence). CDR3 nucleotide sequence: TGTGCCAGTAGTATTGCTAGCGGTGCCTACGAGCAGTACTTC. This encodes CASSIASGAYEQYF. Full variable domain (outside the CDR3, taken from reference TRBV19 and TRBJ2-7): DGGITQSPKYLFRKEGQNVTLSCEQNLNHDAMYWYRQDPGQGLRLIYYSQIVNDFQKGDIAEGYSVSREKKESFPLTVTSAQKNPTAFYLCASSIASGAYEQYFGPGTRLTVT.

The CDR3: CASRDSGTGRNTIYF. Here the CDR3 DNA reads TGTGCCAGCAGGGACTCCGGGACAGGGAGAAACACCATATATTTT. V usage is TRBV14 and J usage is TRBJ1-3; 9 bases map to TRBD1. Germline CDR1 is SGHDN and CDR2 is FVKESK. V dropped 6 bases and J dropped 5; count of bases not matched to a gene: 8. The CDR3 is 15 amino acids. Looking up the rest from reference TRBV14 and TRBJ1-3 gives the full variable domain: EAGVTQFPSHSVIEKGQTVTLRCDPISGHDNLYWYRRVMGKEIKFLLHFVKESKQDESGMPNNRFLAERTGGTYSTLKVQPAELEDSGVYFCASRDSGTGRNTIYFGEGSWLTVV.

J is TRBJ2-3 and V is TRBV12-3 or TRBV12-4; D is unclear. This CDR3 contains 11 residues. V lost 8 bases and J lost 2, with 5 bases in between. In nucleotides, the CDR3 is TGTGCCAGCGTTTTCACAGATACGCAGTATTTT. Translating gives CASVFTDTQYF.

This chain joins TRBV2 and TRBJ1-2; a weak D match, TRBD1 (6 bases). Deletions cut 2 bases from V and 5 bases from J, with 12 bases between. The CDR3 runs 14 residues. Per germline, CDR1 SNHLY and CDR2 FYNNEI. Written as DNA, the CDR3 is TGTGCCAGCAGTGAAATCACAGGGAGGTATGGCTACACCTTC. The encoded protein is CASSEITGRYGYTF.

The rearrangement uses TRBV19 and TRBJ1-6; D possibly corresponds to TRBD1 (6 bases). Germline-derived CDR1 and CDR2 are LNHDA and SQIVND (reference sequence). Trimming shortened V by 6 bases and J by 5 bases, and 17 bases separated the two germline ends. The CDR3 has 16 amino acids. This CDR3 reads CASRQQQGPNNSPLHF. CDR3 coding DNA: TGTGCCAGTAGGCAACAACAGGGTCCTAATAATTCACCCCTCCACTTT.

The chain combines TRBV18 with TRBJ1-6, with 7 positions matching TRBD1. In germline, CDR1 is KGHSH, CDR2 LQKENI. Germline trimming cut 4 bases from V and 15 bases from J; bases unmatched to any gene: 12. The CDR3 has 14 residues. The CDR3: CASSRDRVNELLHF. The CDR3 nucleotides are TGTGCCAGCTCACGAGACAGGGTAAACGAGCTCCTCCACTTT. The whole variable domain, remainder taken from reference TRBV18 and TRBJ1-6, is NAGVMQNPRHLVRRRGQEARLRCSPMKGHSHVYWYRQLPEEGLKFMVYLQKENIIDESGMPKERFSAEFPKEGPSILRIQQVVRGDSAAYFCASSRDRVNELLHFGNGTRLTVT.

This clonotype was observed a few times. This chain uses TRBV7-4 with TRBJ1-3, with no clear D. The CDR3 sequence is 17 residues long. V lost 5 bases and J lost 1, with 18 bases in between. Looked up from germline, CDR1 is SGHVT and CDR2 is SQSDAQ. The CDR3 bases are TGTGCCAGCAGCACCCCACGAGACTTAAGGTCTGGAAACACCATATATTTT. As protein: CASSTPRDLRSGNTIYF.

CDR3 region: CASSSAGPSYEQYF. In DNA form, the CDR3 reads TGCGCCAGCAGCTCCGCGGGTCCCTCCTACGAGCAGTACTTC. The chain links TRBV5-1 to TRBJ2-7, with D perhaps TRBD2 (5 bases). The CDR3 is 14 amino acids. Per germline, CDR1 SGHRS and CDR2 YFSETQ. Trimming removed 3 bases at V and 0 bases at J, with 10 bases between.

The chain has TRBV9 and TRBJ2-7; D might be TRBD1 or TRBD2, each matching 5 bases. This CDR3 has 13 amino acids. The V gene's germline CDR1 is SGDLS and CDR2 YYNGEE. The V end lost 2 bases, the J end lost 6 bases, and 12 bases lay between the germline ends. This CDR3 is CASSVGTPGEQYV. CDR3 nucleotide sequence: TGTGCCAGCAGCGTCGGGACCCCAGGCGAGCAGTACGTC.